This TCR beta chain was profiled in a study of T cell responses to AZD1222 COVID-19 vaccine. Germline V gene sequence: CDR1 SGHRS, CDR2 YFSETQ. The V gene end was trimmed by 4 bases and the J gene end by 8 bases; junction bases not matched to a gene: 9. The CDR3 has 15 amino acids. Generated by immunoSEQ multiplex PCR, the TCRdb table keeps only in-frame clones and is missing some. The data contain more than 100,000 clones, approximately 90% of them singletons. This TCR was sampled from an adult in good health. The source was peripheral blood, collected on day 0 of AZD1222 vaccination. V gene TRBV5-1 combines with J gene TRBJ1-2; TRBD1 agrees at 12 bases. This chain's CDR3 is CASSPGTGGDAGYTF. CDR3 in DNA: TGCGCCAGCAGCCCAGGGACAGGGGGCGATGCAGGCTACACCTTC.